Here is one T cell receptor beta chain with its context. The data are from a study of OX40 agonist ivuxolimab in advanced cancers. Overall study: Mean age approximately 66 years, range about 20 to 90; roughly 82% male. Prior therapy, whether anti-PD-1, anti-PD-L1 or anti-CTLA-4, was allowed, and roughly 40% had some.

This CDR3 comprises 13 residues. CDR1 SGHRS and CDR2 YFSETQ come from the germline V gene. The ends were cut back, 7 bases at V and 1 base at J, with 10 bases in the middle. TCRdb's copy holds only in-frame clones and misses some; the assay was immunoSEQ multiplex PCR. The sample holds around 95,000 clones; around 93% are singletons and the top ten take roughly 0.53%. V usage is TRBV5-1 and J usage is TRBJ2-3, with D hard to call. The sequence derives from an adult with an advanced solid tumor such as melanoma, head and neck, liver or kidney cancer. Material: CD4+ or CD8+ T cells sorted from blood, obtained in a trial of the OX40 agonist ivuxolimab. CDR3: CASGPERTDTQYF. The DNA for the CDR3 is TGCGCCAGCGGCCCCGAGCGCACAGATACGCAGTATTTT.